This paragraph covers one T cell receptor beta chain sequence. Its antigen is unknown. The sample holds no much larger clone one base away, and base qualities are not on file. The data stem from a study of shared clonotypes between healthy human individuals (dated by TCRdb to 2020 to 2022). Looking at the study overall: A couple of women and a few men aged 18 to 49 years were included in the cohort. Per donor, leukapheresis produced somewhere between about 0.94 and 9.5 billion PBMCs. Different laboratories and diverse techniques were used to prepare libraries and sequence TCR repertoires, to increase sequencing depth and limit assay-specific biases. Blood TCR repertoires of about 5 healthy adults were deeply sequenced to estimate repertoire size and the extent of clonotype sharing between individuals. For each donor, three plates each were used for CD4 naive and CD4 memory, two plates were used for CD8 naive, and one plate was used for CD8 memory. On the study overall, not on this receptor specifically: Pairwise subsampling led to the expectation that sequencing depth would affect the degree of clonotype sharing among donors. Across a few donors, approximately 4.6% of naive CD4, approximately 3.6% of naive CD8, about 2.3% of memory CD4, and around 0.4% of memory CD8 clonotypes were shared. Estimated clonotype richness was generally larger for naive than for memory subsets. Even with the large sequencing depth, rarefaction of the sorted-subset datasets indicated that sequencing was incomplete. Compared with non-shared clonotypes, clonotypes shared by all four sorted-subset donors had higher generation probabilities. Sampling was restricted to blood, and TCR repertoires in tissues likely differ from the TCR repertoires found in blood. The genetic and exposure-history diversity represented was limited by the small number of donors.

Using the deep immunoSEQ assay, TCR CDR3 regions were amplified from genomic DNA by multiplex PCR. Genomic DNA extracted from each cell subset was distributed evenly over all wells of several immunoSEQ 96-well plates, and each plate served as one replicate. For sorted subsets, around 0.2 ug of genomic DNA, equivalent to 25,000 to 30,000 T cell genomes, went into each replicate PCR. The purified libraries were quantified using a Qubit 3.0 fluorometer, sized with a Bioanalyzer 2100, and then quantified again using the KAPA Library Quantification kit. Every immunoSEQ 96-well plate was sequenced on a dedicated single-read 150-cycle Illumina NextSeq 550 flow cell. The authors' pipeline ran thus. Because only junctional sequences without quality scores were contained in the immunoSEQ output, filtering matching that applied to full-length reads could not be performed. Sequences were annotated with PyIR, a Python wrapper for IgBLAST v1.9, using IMGT germline references to assign V/J genes and CDR3. Reads were removed for weak V/J assignments (E-value above 1e-6), missing CDR3, stop codons, out-of-frame junctions, or ambiguous translated residues. V3J clonotypes were defined as sequences sharing an identical inferred V gene, J gene, and CDR3 amino acid sequence. The percentage overlap between two repertoires was calculated by dividing the number of shared unique clonotypes by the size of the smaller repertoire. Three approaches were used to assess repertoire richness: RTK rarefaction, the Chao1 estimator, and Recon v2.1 estimates of unobserved clonotypes. OLGA was used to compute generation probabilities for all TCRbeta clonotypes that the gDNA method yielded from four donors. Entries here come from immuneACCESS through TCRdb and include only in-frame sequences with V and J called. Some clones fail to appear in such tables; in the studies checked, an unresolved V gene covers under half of the shortfall, and the cause of the remainder is unknown. V, J and clone size are taken as reported in that table, and D and trimming were inferred from the DNA itself. This sample is represented by 2,100,000 or so clones; approximately 96% of them were singletons. The ten most abundant clones make up about 0.13% of the sample.

The CDR3 goes from the cysteine to the phenylalanine over 16 residues. Only the CDR3 DNA stays, 48 bases, in frame from base 1. V is trimmed back by 0 bases and J by 0 bases, and the junction contains 2 bases that no gene match accounts for. CDR1 SGHRS and CDR2 YFSETQ were looked up in the germline V gene. The donors were healthy, HIV-negative adults with no recently reported acute infections or vaccinations. Only Caucasian adults living in Nashville, Tennessee, USA were represented among the donors. Magnetic negative selection was used to enrich CD4+ T cells, after which naive cells were positively selected on CD45RA and the negative fraction became the memory subset. Blood was obtained by leukapheresis, after which PBMCs were separated by Ficoll-Histopaque density gradient centrifugation and cryopreserved in liquid nitrogen vapor phase. Analytical flow cytometry was used to check the purity and quantity of each magnetically sorted T cell population. Genomic DNA was isolated from each sorted fraction and quantified by UV absorbance on a Nanodrop 2000c.

The chain links TRBV5-1 with TRBJ1-3; 8 central bases correspond to TRBD1. The sequenced sample consisted of naive CD4+ T cells sorted from blood. The cell subset or site label corresponds to: CD45RA+ positively selected. The TCR was taken from a man aged 18 to 35 in good health. The DNA sequence reads TGCGCCAGCAGCTTGGACAGGGGGGTCTCTGGAAACACCATATATTTT. This is translated as CASSLDRGVSGNTIYF.